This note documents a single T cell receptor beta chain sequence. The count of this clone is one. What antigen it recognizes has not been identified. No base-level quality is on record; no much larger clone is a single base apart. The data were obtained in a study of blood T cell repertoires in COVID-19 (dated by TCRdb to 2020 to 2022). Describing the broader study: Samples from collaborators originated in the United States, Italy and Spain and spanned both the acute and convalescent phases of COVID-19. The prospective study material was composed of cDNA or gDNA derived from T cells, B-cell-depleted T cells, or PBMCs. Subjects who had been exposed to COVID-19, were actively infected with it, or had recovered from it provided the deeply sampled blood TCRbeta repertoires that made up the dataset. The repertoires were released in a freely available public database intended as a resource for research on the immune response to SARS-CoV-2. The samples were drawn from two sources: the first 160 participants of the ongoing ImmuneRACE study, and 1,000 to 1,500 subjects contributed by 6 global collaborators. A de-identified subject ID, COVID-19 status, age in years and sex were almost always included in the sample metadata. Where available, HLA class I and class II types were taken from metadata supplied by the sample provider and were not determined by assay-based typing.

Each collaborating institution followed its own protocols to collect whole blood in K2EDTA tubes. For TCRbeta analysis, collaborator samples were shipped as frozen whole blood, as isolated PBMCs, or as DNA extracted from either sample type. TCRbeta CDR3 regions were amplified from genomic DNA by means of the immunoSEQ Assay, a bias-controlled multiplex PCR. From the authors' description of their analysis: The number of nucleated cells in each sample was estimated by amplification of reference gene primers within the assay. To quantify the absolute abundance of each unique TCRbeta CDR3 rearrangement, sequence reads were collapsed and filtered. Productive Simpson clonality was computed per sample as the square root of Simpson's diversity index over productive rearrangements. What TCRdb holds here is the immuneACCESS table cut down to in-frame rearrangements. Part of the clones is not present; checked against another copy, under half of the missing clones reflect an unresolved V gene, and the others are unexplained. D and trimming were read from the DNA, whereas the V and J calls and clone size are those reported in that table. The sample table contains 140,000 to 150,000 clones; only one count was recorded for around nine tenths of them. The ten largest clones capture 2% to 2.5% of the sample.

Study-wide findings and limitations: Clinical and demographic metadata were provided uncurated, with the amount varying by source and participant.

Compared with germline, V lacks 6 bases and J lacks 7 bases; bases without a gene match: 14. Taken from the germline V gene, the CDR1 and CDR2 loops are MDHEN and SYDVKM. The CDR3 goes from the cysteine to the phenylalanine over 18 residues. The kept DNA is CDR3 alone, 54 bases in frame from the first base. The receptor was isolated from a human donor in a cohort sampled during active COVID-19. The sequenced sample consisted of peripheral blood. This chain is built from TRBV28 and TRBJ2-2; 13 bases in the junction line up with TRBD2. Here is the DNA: TGTGCCAGCAGGCATACTAGCGGGAGGGCCCTCTTCGGCGGGGAGCTGTTTTTT. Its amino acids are CASRHTSGRALFGGELFF.